Here is one T cell receptor (beta chain) with its context. As originally analysed: Nucleated cell number was recorded as an estimate derived from reference gene primer amplification. Assay used: immunoSEQ multiplex PCR; TCRdb lists only in-frame clones, some missing. V and J calls and clone size follow that table, whereas D and trimming were derived from the DNA. The sample shows 380,000 or so clones, roughly 80% of them seen only once. This sample was included in a study of blood T cell repertoires in COVID-19. Study information: Specimens from acute and convalescent COVID-19 originated in the United States, Italy and Spain.

V lost 3 bases and J 5 bases, leaving 16 bases between the germline ends. CDR1 and CDR2 from the germline V gene are KGHSH and LQKENI. CDR3 length: 15 amino acids. The TCR sequence derives from a human donor with acute or convalescent COVID-19. The donor label of this sample is uncertain. The sequencing input was peripheral blood. The chain recombines TRBV18 with TRBJ2-5; the D gene is possibly TRBD2 (6 bases). The CDR3 nucleotides are TGTGCCAGCTCACCGTCCTTTGGGGGGTTGGAGACCCAGTACTTC. The encoded protein is CASSPSFGGLETQYF. Based on the CDR3 plus reference TRBV18 and TRBJ2-5, the full variable domain is NAGVMQNPRHLVRRRGQEARLRCSPMKGHSHVYWYRQLPEEGLKFMVYLQKENIIDESGMPKERFSAEFPKEGPSILRIQQVVRGDSAAYFCASSPSFGGLETQYFGPGTRLLVL.